This T cell receptor (beta chain) was captured in a study of shared clonotypes between healthy human individuals. Study overall: For every donor, three CD4 naive, three CD4 memory, two CD8 naive and one CD8 memory plates were used. Study-level findings and limits: The generation probabilities recorded for non-shared clonotypes fell below those of clonotypes shared by all four donors. Even with large depth, rarefaction showed that sorted-subset sequencing was incomplete. Donor scarcity curtailed the genetic and exposure-history diversity represented herein.

Points on this clone: Antigen unknown.

The assay was immunoSEQ multiplex PCR, and TCRdb's table has in-frame clones only and misses some. Of millions of clones in the sample, approximately 93% were seen once. V dropped 8 bases and J dropped 4; count of bases not matched to a gene: 11. Germline V CDR1 and CDR2: LNHDA, SQIVND (reference sequence). CDR3 length equals 16 residues. The V gene is TRBV19, the J gene TRBJ1-2, with 12 bases lining up with TRBD1. Sample: naive CD4+ T cells from PBMCs. Subset noted: CD45RA+ positively selected. This TCR was recovered from a man aged 18-30 years in good health. Some clones in this sample may be carry-over from other donors' samples. This chain's CDR3 is CASGPGTGGAGYGYTF. The CDR3 coding sequence is TGTGCCAGTGGTCCCGGGACAGGGGGCGCTGGCTATGGCTACACCTTC.